The source of this T cell receptor (beta chain) is a study of OX40 agonist ivuxolimab in advanced cancers. The overall study: Patients received ivuxolimab, an intravenous treatment, every 2 weeks at 0.01 to 10 mg/kg.

Germline V gene data show CDR1 as SGHTA and CDR2 as FQGNSA. The CDR3 spans 16 residues. The J segment lost 2 bases and the V segment lost 3 bases, leaving 5 bases of the junction unmatched. Measured with immunoSEQ multiplex PCR; TCRdb has only the in-frame clones, and not every one. Here the sample spans roughly 40,000 clones, approximately 84% being singletons. The receptor comes from an adult with an advanced solid tumor such as melanoma, head and neck, liver or kidney cancer. The gene calls are TRBV7-2 and TRBJ2-7; 12 nucleotides agree with TRBD2. Sample: CD4+ or CD8+ T cells sorted from blood, taken in a trial of the OX40 agonist ivuxolimab. As DNA, the CDR3 is TGTGCCAGCAGCTTGGGGACTAGCGGGCGTACCTACGAGCAGTACTTC. Translating it yields CASSLGTSGRTYEQYF.